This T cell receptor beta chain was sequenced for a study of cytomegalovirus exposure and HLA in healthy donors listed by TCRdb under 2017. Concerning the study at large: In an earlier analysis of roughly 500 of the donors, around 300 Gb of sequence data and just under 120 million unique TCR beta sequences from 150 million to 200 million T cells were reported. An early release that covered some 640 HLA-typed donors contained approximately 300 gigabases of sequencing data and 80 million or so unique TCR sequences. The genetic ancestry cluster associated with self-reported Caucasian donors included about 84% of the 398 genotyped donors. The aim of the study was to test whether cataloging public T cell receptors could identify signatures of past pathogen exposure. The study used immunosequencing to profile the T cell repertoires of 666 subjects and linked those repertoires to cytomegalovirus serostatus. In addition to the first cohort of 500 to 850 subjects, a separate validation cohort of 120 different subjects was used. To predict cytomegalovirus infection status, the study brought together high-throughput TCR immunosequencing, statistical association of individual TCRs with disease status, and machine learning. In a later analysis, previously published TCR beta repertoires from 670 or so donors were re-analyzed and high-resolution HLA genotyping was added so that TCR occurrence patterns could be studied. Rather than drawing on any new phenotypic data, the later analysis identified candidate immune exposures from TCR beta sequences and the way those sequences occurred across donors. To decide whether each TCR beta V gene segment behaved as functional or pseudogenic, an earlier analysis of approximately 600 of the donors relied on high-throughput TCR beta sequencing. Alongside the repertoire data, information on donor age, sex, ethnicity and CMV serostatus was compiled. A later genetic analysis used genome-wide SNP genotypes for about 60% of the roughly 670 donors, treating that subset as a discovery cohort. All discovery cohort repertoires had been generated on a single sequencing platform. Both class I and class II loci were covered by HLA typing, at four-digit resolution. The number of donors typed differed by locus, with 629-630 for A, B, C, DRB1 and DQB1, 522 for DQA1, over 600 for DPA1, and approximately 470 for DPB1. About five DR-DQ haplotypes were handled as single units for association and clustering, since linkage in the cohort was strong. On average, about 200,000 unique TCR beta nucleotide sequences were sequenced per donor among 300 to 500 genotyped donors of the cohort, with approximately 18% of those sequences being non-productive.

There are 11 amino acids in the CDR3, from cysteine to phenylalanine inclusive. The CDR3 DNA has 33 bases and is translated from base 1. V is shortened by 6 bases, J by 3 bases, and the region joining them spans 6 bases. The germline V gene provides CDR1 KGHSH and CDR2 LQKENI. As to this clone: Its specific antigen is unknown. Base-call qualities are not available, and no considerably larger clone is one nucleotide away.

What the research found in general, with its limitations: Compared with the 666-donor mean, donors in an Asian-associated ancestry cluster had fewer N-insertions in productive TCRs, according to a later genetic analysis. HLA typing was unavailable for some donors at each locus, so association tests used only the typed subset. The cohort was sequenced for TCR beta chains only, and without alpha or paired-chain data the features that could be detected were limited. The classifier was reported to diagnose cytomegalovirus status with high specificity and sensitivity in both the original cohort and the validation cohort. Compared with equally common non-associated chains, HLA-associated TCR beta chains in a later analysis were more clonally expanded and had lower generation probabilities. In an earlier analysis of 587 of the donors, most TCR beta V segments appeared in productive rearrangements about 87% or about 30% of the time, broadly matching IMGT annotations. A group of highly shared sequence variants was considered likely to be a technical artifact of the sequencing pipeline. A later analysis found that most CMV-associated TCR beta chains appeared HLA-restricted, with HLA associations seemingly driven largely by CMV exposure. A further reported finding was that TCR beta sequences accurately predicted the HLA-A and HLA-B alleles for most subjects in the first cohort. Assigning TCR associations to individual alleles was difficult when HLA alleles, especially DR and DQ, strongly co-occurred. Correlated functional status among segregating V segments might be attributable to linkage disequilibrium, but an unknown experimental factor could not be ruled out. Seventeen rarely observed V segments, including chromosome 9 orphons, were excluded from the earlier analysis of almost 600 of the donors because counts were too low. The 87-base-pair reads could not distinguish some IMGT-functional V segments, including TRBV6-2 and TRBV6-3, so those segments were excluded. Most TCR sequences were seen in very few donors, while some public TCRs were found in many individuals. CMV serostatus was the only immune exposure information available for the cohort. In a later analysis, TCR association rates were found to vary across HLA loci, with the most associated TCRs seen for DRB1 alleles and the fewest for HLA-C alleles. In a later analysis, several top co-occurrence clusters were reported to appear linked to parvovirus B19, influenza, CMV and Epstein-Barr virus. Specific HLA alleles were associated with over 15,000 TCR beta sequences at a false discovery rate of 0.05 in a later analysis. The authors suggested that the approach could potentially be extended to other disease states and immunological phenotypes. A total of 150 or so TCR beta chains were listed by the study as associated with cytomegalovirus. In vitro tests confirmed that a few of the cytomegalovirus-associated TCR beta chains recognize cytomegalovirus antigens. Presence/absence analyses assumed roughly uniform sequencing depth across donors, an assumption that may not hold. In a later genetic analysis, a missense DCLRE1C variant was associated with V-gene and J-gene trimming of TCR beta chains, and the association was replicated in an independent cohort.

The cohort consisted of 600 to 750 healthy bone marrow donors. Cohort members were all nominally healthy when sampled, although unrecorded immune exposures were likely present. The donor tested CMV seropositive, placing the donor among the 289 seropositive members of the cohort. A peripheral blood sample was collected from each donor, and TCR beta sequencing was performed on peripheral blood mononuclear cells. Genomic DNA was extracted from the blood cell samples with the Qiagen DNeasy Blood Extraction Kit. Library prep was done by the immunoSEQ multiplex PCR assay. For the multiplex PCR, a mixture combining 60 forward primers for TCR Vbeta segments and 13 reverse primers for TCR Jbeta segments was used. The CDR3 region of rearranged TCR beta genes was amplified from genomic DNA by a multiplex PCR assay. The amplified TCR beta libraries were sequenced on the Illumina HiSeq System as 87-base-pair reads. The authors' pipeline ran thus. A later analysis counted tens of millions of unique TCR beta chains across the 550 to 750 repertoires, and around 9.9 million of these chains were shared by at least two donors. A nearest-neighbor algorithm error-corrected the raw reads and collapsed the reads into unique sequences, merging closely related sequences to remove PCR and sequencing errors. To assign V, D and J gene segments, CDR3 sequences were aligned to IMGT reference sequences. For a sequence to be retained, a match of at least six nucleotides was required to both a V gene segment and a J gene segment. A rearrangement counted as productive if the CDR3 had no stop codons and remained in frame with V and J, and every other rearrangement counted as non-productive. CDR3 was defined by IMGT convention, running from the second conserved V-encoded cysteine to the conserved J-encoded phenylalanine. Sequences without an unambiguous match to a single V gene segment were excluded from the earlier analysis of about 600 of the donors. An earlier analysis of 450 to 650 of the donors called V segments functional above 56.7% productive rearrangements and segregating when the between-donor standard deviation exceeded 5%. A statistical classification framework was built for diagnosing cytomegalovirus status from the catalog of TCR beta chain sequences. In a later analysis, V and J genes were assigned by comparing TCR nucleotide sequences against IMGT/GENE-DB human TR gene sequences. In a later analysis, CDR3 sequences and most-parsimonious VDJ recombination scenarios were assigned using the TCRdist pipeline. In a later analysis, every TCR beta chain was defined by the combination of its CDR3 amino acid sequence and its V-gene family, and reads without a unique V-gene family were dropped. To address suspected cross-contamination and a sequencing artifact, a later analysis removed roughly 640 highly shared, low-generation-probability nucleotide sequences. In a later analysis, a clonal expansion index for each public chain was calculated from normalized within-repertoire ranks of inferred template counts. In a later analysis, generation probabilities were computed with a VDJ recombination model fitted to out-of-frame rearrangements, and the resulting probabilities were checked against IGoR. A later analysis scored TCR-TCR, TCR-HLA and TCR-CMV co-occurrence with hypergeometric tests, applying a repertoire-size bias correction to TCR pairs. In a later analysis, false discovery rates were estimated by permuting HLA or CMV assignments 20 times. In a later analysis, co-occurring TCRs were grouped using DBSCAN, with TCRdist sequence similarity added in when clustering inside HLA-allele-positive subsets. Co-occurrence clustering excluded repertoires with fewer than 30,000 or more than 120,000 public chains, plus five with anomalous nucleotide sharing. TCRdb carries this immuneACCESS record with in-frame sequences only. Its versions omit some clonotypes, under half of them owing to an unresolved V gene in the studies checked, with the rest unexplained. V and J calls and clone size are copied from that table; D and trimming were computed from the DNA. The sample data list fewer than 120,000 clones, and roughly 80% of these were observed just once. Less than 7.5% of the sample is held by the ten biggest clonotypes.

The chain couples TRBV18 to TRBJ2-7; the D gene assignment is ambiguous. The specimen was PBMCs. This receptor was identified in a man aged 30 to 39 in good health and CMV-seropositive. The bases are TGTGCCAGCTCCCCTAACTACGAGCAGTACTTC. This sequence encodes CASSPNYEQYF.